This TCR beta chain derives from a study of T cells after yellow fever vaccination. Study outcomes and limitations: The secondary response was weaker, and its peak arrived faster, on day 5 versus 15. Abundant clonotypes from the bulk population could have been carried over as contaminants into FACS-sorted repertoires.

Universal primer sites and UMIs were introduced during 5'RACE template-switching synthesis of TCR cDNA. TCRdb passed the 5' RACE reads through MiXCR, listing each CDR3 protein once. The repertoire includes about 85,000 distinct CDR3 sequences, about 14% of them detected once, and 20% to 25% sits in the top ten. This clonotype was detected only a few times. After removal of 1 base from V and 0 bases from J, the junction contained 5 bases not matched to a gene. Germline-derived CDR1 and CDR2 are MGHRA and YSYEKL. This CDR3 region has 16 residues. This TCR was recovered from a man aged 18 to 30 who received the YFV17D yellow fever vaccine. The chain couples TRBV4-1 to TRBJ2-7; 8 positions match TRBD2. The source was CD8+ T cells not binding an NS4B(214-222) dextramer, sorted from PBMCs, collected 20 to 25 days after the first yellow fever vaccination. This CDR3 is CASSQVGGGTSYEQYF. DNA of the CDR3: TGCGCCAGCAGCCAAGTGGGCGGGGGGACCTCCTACGAGCAGTACTTC.